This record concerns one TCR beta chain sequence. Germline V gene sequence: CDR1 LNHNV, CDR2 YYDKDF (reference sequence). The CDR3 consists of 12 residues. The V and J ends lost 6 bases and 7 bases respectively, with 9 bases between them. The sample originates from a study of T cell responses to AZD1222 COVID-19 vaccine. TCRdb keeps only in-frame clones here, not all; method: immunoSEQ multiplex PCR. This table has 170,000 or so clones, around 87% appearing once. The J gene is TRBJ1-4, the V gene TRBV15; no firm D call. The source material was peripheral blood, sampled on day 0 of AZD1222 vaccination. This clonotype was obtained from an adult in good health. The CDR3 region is CATRGGGEKLFF. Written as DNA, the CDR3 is TGTGCCACCAGGGGAGGTGGTGAAAAACTGTTTTTT.